The source of this TCR beta chain is a study of siplizumab effects on memory and regulatory T cells. For this clone: Its cognate antigen is unknown.

The V end lost 1 base, the J end lost 2 bases, and 17 bases lay between the germline ends. CDR3 length: 17 residues. CDR1 and CDR2 (germline): MNHEY, SMNVEV (reference sequence). Study outcomes and limitations: The drug siplizumab significantly decreased the alloreactive sequences that could be traced to unstimulated CD4+ memory cells.

TCRdb's copy holds only in-frame clones and misses some; the assay was immunoSEQ multiplex PCR. The table records more than 75,000 clones, over 85% of them present only once. The rearrangement links TRBV27 to TRBJ1-2; D call uncertain. The TCR originated in a human donor in good health. The sample comprised CD8+ T cells sorted from blood. CDR3 bases: TGTGCCAGCAGTTTATATCCCCCGACCGAATTGAACTATGGCTACACCTTC. Encoded protein: CASSLYPPTELNYGYTF.